Listed below are T cell receptor beta chains from one sample, sequenced in a study of cytomegalovirus exposure and HLA in healthy donors. The repertoire was sequenced with immunoSEQ multiplex PCR; TCRdb's copy has only in-frame clones and lacks some. Counted here are tens of thousands of clones, roughly 93% occurring once; the ten biggest clones make up 2.1%. The sequencing sample was made of PBMCs. Receptor source: a man aged 25-40 years in good health and CMV-seronegative. CDR3s include the opening cysteine and the closing phenylalanine or tryptophan. Fields, in order: D gene, V gene, J gene, clone size, CDR3 DNA, CDR3 protein. A D gene is named only where the DNA matches it firmly. Clone size is not always given. Where it is, it says once, few, many or a class for expanded clones.

D: TRBD1
V: TRBV19
J: TRBJ1-3
size: NA
DNA: TGTGCCAGTAGTATCGACAGGGATCCCTCTGGAAACACCATATATTTT
CDR3: CASSIDRDPSGNTIYF

D: NA
V: TRBV7-2
J: TRBJ2-6
size: few
DNA: TGTGCCAGCAGCTTAAAAGTTGTTACTCCGTGGGGGGCCAACGTCCTGACTTTC
CDR3: CASSLKVVTPWGANVLTF

D: NA
V: TRBV6-5
J: TRBJ2-1
size: NA
DNA: TGTGCCAGCAGGCTAGGACTTGCCAATGAGCAGTTCTTC
CDR3: CASRLGLANEQFF

D: TRBD2
V: TRBV15
J: TRBJ2-3
size: NA
DNA: TGTGCCACCAGCAGCCGGGGACTAGCGGGAGATACGCAGTATTTT
CDR3: CATSSRGLAGDTQYF

D: NA
V: TRBV25-1
J: TRBJ1-2
size: NA
DNA: TGTGCCAGCAGTGACTGGAGGGACGTAACCAACTATGGCTACACCTTC
CDR3: CASSDWRDVTNYGYTF

D: NA
V: TRBV7-9
J: TRBJ2-3
size: NA
DNA: TGTGCCAGCAGCTTAGACAGTCCTAGCACAGATACGCAGTATTTT
CDR3: CASSLDSPSTDTQYF

D: TRBD1
V: TRBV25-1
J: TRBJ1-5
size: NA
DNA: TGTGCCAGCAGTGAATCGGCGGGACAGGGGAACCATCAGCCCCAGCATTTT
CDR3: CASSESAGQGNHQPQHF

D: NA
V: TRBV25-1
J: TRBJ2-3
size: NA
DNA: TGTGCCAGCAGTGAAAGTCGAACTACAGATACGCAGTATTTT
CDR3: CASSESRTTDTQYF

D: NA
V: TRBV9
J: TRBJ1-3
size: NA
DNA: TGTGCCAGCAGCGTAGGGGCAGGGGTAGGAAACACCATATATTTT
CDR3: CASSVGAGVGNTIYF

D: TRBD2
V: TRBV14
J: TRBJ2-7
size: NA
DNA: TGTGCCAGCAGCCGACTAGCTGAGACCGGCGAGCAGTACTTC
CDR3: CASSRLAETGEQYF

D: TRBD1
V: TRBV5-6
J: TRBJ2-7
size: NA
DNA: TGTGCCAGCAGCTTATCTGGACAGGGACGCGAGCAGTACTTC
CDR3: CASSLSGQGREQYF

D: NA
V: TRBV12-5
J: TRBJ2-1
size: NA
DNA: TGTGCTAGTGGTTTGGTACTTGGGGGGGCATCCTACAATGAGCAGTTCTTC
CDR3: CASGLVLGGASYNEQFF

D: TRBD1
V: TRBV2
J: TRBJ2-4
size: once
DNA: TGTGCCAGCGAACGACAGGGTCTAAGGGGAGCCAAAAACATTCAGTACTTC
CDR3: CASERQGLRGAKNIQYF

D: NA
V: TRBV6-6
J: TRBJ2-7
size: NA
DNA: TGTGCCAGCAGTTACTCGGGCACCTTCTCGCAGTACTTC
CDR3: CASSYSGTFSQYF

D: TRBD1
V: TRBV11-3
J: TRBJ1-1
size: NA
DNA: TGTGCCAGCAGCCCGGGACAGGGGATGAACACTGAAGCTTTCTTT
CDR3: CASSPGQGMNTEAFF

D: TRBD2
V: TRBV7-3
J: TRBJ2-7
size: NA
DNA: TGTGCCAGCAGCCCGGGGGGTAACGAGCAGTACTTC
CDR3: CASSPGGNEQYF

D: NA
V: TRBV11-1
J: TRBJ1-4
size: once
DNA: TGTGCCAGCAGCCGACAGTCAACTAATGAAAAACTGTTTTTT
CDR3: CASSRQSTNEKLFF

D: TRBD2
V: TRBV10-2
J: TRBJ2-7
size: NA
DNA: TGCGCCAGCACCGGGACTAGCGGGGGGGCTTACGAGCAGTACTTC
CDR3: CASTGTSGGAYEQYF

D: TRBD1
V: TRBV28
J: TRBJ1-2
size: NA
DNA: TGTGCCAGCAGTATACAGGGGTGGGAAGGCTACACCTTC
CDR3: CASSIQGWEGYTF

D: NA
V: TRBV6-1
J: TRBJ2-2
size: NA
DNA: TGTGCCAGCAGCAGGGTTAGGGTTGGCGGGGAGCTGTTTTTT
CDR3: CASSRVRVGGELFF

D: TRBD2
V: TRBV5-4
J: TRBJ2-7
size: NA
DNA: TGTGCCAGCAGCCCAATAGCGGGAAGCTCCTACGAGCAGTACTTC
CDR3: CASSPIAGSSYEQYF

D: NA
V: TRBV9
J: TRBJ1-6
size: few
DNA: TGTGCCAGCAGCGTAGGGGGCAGGGAATGGAATTCACCCCTCCACTTT
CDR3: CASSVGGREWNSPLHF

D: NA
V: TRBV6-4
J: TRBJ1-5
size: many
DNA: TGTGCCAGCCAGCGGGACCCCGGGGGGAATCAGCCCCAGCATTTT
CDR3: CASQRDPGGNQPQHF

D: TRBD2
V: TRBV10-2
J: TRBJ2-3
size: NA
DNA: TGCGCCAGCAGTGGGGCTAGCGGGGGGAGCACAGATACGCAGTATTTT
CDR3: CASSGASGGSTDTQYF

D: TRBD1
V: TRBV11-2
J: TRBJ2-1
size: NA
DNA: TGTGCCATGGGAAGGGACAGGACTTCCAATGAGCAGTTCTTC
CDR3: CAMGRDRTSNEQFF

D: TRBD2
V: TRBV11-2
J: TRBJ2-3
size: NA
DNA: TGTGCCAGCAGCTTGAGGGTGGCGGGGGGATATGGCACAGATACGCAGTATTTT
CDR3: CASSLRVAGGYGTDTQYF

D: TRBD2
V: TRBV9
J: TRBJ2-2
size: NA
DNA: TGTGCCAGCAGCGTTCGGGGGGAAACCAACACCGGGGAGCTGTTTTTT
CDR3: CASSVRGETNTGELFF

D: TRBD1
V: TRBV7-6
J: TRBJ1-2
size: NA
DNA: TGTGCCAGCAGCTTACGGCCCTCTACTGGACAGGGTATAGACTATGGCTACACCTTC
CDR3: CASSLRPSTGQGIDYGYTF

D: TRBD1
V: TRBV6-6
J: TRBJ2-7
size: NA
DNA: TGTGCCAGCAACCTCGGACAGGGGGCGACCTACGAGCAGTACTTC
CDR3: CASNLGQGATYEQYF

D: TRBD1
V: TRBV10-3
J: TRBJ2-5
size: NA
DNA: TGTGCCATCAGTACGGACAGGTCGCGGGAGACCCAGTACTTC
CDR3: CAISTDRSRETQYF

D: TRBD1
V: TRBV13
J: TRBJ1-2
size: NA
DNA: TGTGCCAGCAGCTGGGGGACAGGGCGCCTGGGCTATGGCTACACCTTC
CDR3: CASSWGTGRLGYGYTF

D: NA
V: TRBV9
J: TRBJ2-3
size: NA
DNA: TGTGCCAGCAGCGTAGATAGAGGCCTGGCATCCTCCACAGATACGCAGTATTTT
CDR3: CASSVDRGLASSTDTQYF

D: NA
V: TRBV5-1
J: TRBJ1-1
size: NA
DNA: TGCGCCAGCAGCTGGGGAAATTCGACAGTGAACACTGAAGCTTTCTTT
CDR3: CASSWGNSTVNTEAFF

D: NA
V: TRBV15
J: TRBJ1-5
size: NA
DNA: TGTGCCACCGCCCGGGGTAGCAATCAGCCCCAGCATTTT
CDR3: CATARGSNQPQHF

D: NA
V: TRBV11-2
J: TRBJ1-5
size: NA
DNA: TGTGCCAGCAGCGCAGGGGCCCTCGTCAATCAGCCCCAGCATTTT
CDR3: CASSAGALVNQPQHF

D: NA
V: TRBV2
J: TRBJ2-2
size: NA
DNA: TGTGCCAGCAGTGAACTAGCCGTGAACACCGGGGAGCTGTTTTTT
CDR3: CASSELAVNTGELFF

D: NA
V: TRBV5-4
J: TRBJ2-5
size: NA
DNA: TGTGCCAGCAGCTTGAATTGGCCCAGTCTGGAAGAGACCCAGTACTTC
CDR3: CASSLNWPSLEETQYF

D: NA
V: TRBV5-4
J: TRBJ2-1
size: NA
DNA: TGTGCCAGCAGCTTGGTTGGAGGGAGCTCCTACAATGAGCAGTTCTTC
CDR3: CASSLVGGSSYNEQFF

D: NA
V: TRBV28
J: TRBJ2-7
size: NA
DNA: TGTGCCAGCAGTTCCGCGGACAGAACCTACGAGCAGTACTTC
CDR3: CASSSADRTYEQYF

D: TRBD2
V: TRBV7-7
J: TRBJ2-3
size: NA
DNA: TGTGCTAGCAGCCTACTAGCGGGGAGCACAGATACGCAGTATTTT
CDR3: CASSLLAGSTDTQYF

D: TRBD1
V: TRBV5-1
J: TRBJ2-7
size: NA
DNA: TGCGCCAGCAGCGACGGGACAGGGGGCTCCGAGCAGTACTTC
CDR3: CASSDGTGGSEQYF

D: TRBD1
V: TRBV15
J: TRBJ1-4
size: NA
DNA: TGTGCCACCAGCGCCCGGACAGGGGGAATGACTAATGAAAAACTGTTTTTT
CDR3: CATSARTGGMTNEKLFF

D: TRBD1
V: TRBV7-3
J: TRBJ1-2
size: NA
DNA: TGTGCCAGCAGCGAAACGGGACAGGGTGACTATGGCTACACCTTC
CDR3: CASSETGQGDYGYTF

D: NA
V: TRBV7-9
J: TRBJ2-7
size: NA
DNA: TGTGCCAGCAGCTTAGATAACGAGCAGTACTTC
CDR3: CASSLDNEQYF

D: TRBD2
V: TRBV11-3
J: TRBJ2-1
size: NA
DNA: TGTGCCAGCAGCGTCGGGACTAGCGGGGGCTTGTACAATGAGCAGTTCTTC
CDR3: CASSVGTSGGLYNEQFF

D: NA
V: TRBV6-5
J: TRBJ1-5
size: NA
DNA: TGTGCCAGCAGACCCGGGGGGGGTAAGGCTCAGCCCCAGCATTTT
CDR3: CASRPGGGKAQPQHF

D: TRBD2
V: TRBV6-4
J: TRBJ2-5
size: NA
DNA: TGTGCCAGCAGTGACGGGCTAGCGGGGCCGCAGTACTTC
CDR3: CASSDGLAGPQYF

D: TRBD2
V: TRBV6-5
J: TRBJ2-1
size: once
DNA: TGTGCCAGCAGTTACTCGAAGCGGGGTGAGCAGTTCTTC
CDR3: CASSYSKRGEQFF

D: NA
V: TRBV2
J: TRBJ1-2
size: NA
DNA: TGTGCCAGCAGTGGGCGGGGAGGGGATGGCTACACCTTC
CDR3: CASSGRGGDGYTF